This paragraph covers one TCR beta chain sequence. In this sample, this clonotype turned up a few times. It lacks a known antigen. It has no much larger one-base neighbor in the sample; base qualities were not kept. This was a case-control study nested in a cohort of healthcare workers in London, UK, who had nasopharyngeal swab PCR tests and blood samples taken every week. Between 23 and 31 March 2020, the week of the UK lockdown, healthcare workers were enrolled and then followed up weekly for as long as 16 weeks. The data originate from a study of early T cells in non-severe SARS-CoV-2 infection (dated by TCRdb to the early 2020s). For context, the study as a whole: Because TCR sequencing was done on bulk RNA from unsorted whole blood, the alpha and beta chains could not be paired.

Reading from cysteine to phenylalanine, the CDR3 counts 14 amino acids. The only DNA kept is the CDR3, 42 bases in frame from the first base. CDR1 SQVTM and CDR2 ANQGSEA were looked up in the germline V gene. A distance of 19 bases separates the germline ends of V and J, which lose 6 bases and 5 bases respectively. Results the study describes overall, beyond this receptor: Matching against VDJdb was skewed toward anti-spike CD8 responses, likely underestimated virus-specific expansions, and missed private and CD4 specificities.

The method behind the library was 5' RACE. The sequencer was a NextSeq 500. To correct for sequencing error and PCR bias, the TCR library protocol tagged individual cDNA molecules with unique molecular identifiers. Both TCR alpha and beta chains were sequenced, and tight co-correlation was observed between alpha and beta sequence abundances in each sample. In the paper's pipeline: Decombinator V4 was used to annotate TCR sequences for V gene, J gene and CDR3. Expanded TCRs were defined as changing significantly between any two time points under a Poisson model with p below 0.0001. TCR abundances were normalised to the total number of TCRs sequenced per sample and were expressed as counts per million. MAIT TCRs were defined by TRAV1-2 paired with TRAJ12, TRAJ20 or TRAJ33, and iNKT TCRs by TRAV10 paired with TRAJ18. VDJdb, accessed 1 November 2021, was searched for CMV, EBV and SARS-CoV-2 annotated TCRs, excluding TCRs annotated for multiple antigens. The raw public reads went through TCRdb reprocessing: fastp at Q25, MiXCR clone calling, in-frame beta chains kept. Duplicate CDR3 protein sequences are folded into a single record with the most common DNA and genes. V and J calls and clone size were set by TCRdb, not the authors. The table for this sample lists some 64,000 distinct CDR3 sequences; around 14% of them were counted only once. The ten top clones hold roughly 8.3% of the sample.

The receptor chain draws on TRBV29-1 and TRBJ1-1, and possibly TRBD1, on 5 matching bases. The receptor comes from an adult who was a healthcare worker with PCR-confirmed SARS-CoV-2 infection or an uninfected control (not recorded which). The sequenced sample was whole blood. The CDR3 region: CSVPFGGAGTEAFF. The DNA is as follows: TGCAGCGTGCCCTTCGGAGGGGCCGGGACTGAAGCTTTCTTT.